This TCR beta chain was identified during a study of vaccination and CD4 T cells after COVID-19. In the study overall: The cells were exposed to overlapping spike peptides originating from SARS-CoV-2, HCoV-NL63, HCoV-OC43 and HCoV-229E for stimulation.

V lost 2 bases to trimming and J lost 15 bases; unmatched junction nucleotides: 10. Looked up from germline, CDR1 is MNHEY and CDR2 is SVGAGI. This CDR3 has 15 residues. Oncomine TCR Beta short-read sequencing was applied to DNA from cultured CD4+ T cells. Researchers extracted genomic DNA from CD4+ T cells that had been cultured. TCRdb redid the calling of the PCR reads with MiXCR, one entry per CDR3 protein. This repertoire shows almost 5,500 distinct CDR3 sequences, 41% found once; its top ten account for 28%. Concerning this clonotype itself: Its cognate antigen is unknown.

Treatment described: roughly ten-day PBMC culture with coronavirus spike peptide pools or control peptides (ViraFEST assay). Samples of CD4+ T cells were obtained from the unexposed donor before the COVID-19 pandemic (2011-2018). First, ViraFEST expanded antigen-specific T cells with peptide pools, and next it sequenced the TCRs. The origin of this receptor is a human donor in good health. The chain uses TRBV6-5 and TRBJ2-1; TRBD2 matches 13 bases. The sample comprised CD4+ T cells from blood, cultured in vitro. CDR3 protein: CASSYTSGGARVGFF. The CDR3 DNA is TGTGCCAGCAGTTACACTAGCGGGGGGGCCAGGGTGGGGTTCTTC.